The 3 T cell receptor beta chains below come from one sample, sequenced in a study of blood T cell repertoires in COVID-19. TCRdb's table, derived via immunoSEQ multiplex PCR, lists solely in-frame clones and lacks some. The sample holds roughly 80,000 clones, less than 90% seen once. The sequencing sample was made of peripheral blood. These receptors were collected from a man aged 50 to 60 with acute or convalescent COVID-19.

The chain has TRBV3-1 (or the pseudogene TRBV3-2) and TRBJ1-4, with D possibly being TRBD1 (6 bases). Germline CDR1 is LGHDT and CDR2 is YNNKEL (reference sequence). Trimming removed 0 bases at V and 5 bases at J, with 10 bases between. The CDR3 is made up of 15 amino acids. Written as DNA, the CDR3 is TGTGCCAGCAGCCAAGATGTGCAGGGGAATGAAAAACTGTTTTTT. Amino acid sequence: CASSQDVQGNEKLFF.

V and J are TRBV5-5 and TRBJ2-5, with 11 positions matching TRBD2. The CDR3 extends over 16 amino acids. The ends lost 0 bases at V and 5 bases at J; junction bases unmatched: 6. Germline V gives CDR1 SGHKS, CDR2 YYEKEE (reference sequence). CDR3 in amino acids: CASSLVASGRLETQYF. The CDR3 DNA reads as TGTGCCAGCAGCTTGGTGGCTAGCGGGAGGCTGGAGACCCAGTACTTC.

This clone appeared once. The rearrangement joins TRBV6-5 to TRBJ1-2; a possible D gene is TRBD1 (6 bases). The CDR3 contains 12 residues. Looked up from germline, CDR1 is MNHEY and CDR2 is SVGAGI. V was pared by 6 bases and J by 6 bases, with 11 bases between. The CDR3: CASRGAGDGYTF. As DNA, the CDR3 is TGTGCCAGCAGGGGGGCCGGAGATGGCTACACCTTC.